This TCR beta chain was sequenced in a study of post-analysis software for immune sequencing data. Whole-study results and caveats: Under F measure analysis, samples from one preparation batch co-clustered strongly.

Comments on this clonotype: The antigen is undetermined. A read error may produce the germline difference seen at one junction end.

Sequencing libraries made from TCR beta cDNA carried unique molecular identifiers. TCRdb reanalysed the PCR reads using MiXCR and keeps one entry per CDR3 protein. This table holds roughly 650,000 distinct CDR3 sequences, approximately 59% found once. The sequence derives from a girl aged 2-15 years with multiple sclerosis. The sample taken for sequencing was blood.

CDR3 loop: CATGRGLGTYNERFF. CDR3 bases: TGTGCCACCGGCCGAGGACTGGGAACCTACAATGAGCGGTTCTTC. V gene TRBV3-1 combines with J gene TRBJ2-1; TRBD2 might be the D (5 bases). The CDR3 runs to 15 residues. In germline, CDR1 is LGHDT, CDR2 YNNKEL (reference sequence).